These T cell receptor beta chains were read from a single sample in a study of cytomegalovirus exposure and HLA in healthy donors. Measured with immunoSEQ multiplex PCR; TCRdb has only the in-frame clones, and not every one. Among 150,000 or so clones listed, almost 80% were seen once. Sequences were obtained from PBMCs. Receptor source: a man younger than 30 in good health and CMV-seropositive. Both conserved end residues are part of each CDR3. The D gene is left open where the match is weak. A clone size is listed for some rows: how often the clone was seen (once, few, many), or a class if it is expanded.

j_gene: TRBJ2-7
abundance: .
v_gene: TRBV7-9
d_gene: .
len: 15
CDR3nt: TGTGCCAGCAGCCCATCCTGGACAGGGAGGGGTGAGCAGTACTTC
CDR3aa: CASSPSWTGRGEQYF

j_gene: TRBJ1-1
abundance: .
v_gene: TRBV4-2
d_gene: .
len: 14
CDR3nt: TGTGCCAGCAGCCAAGGGGGCCTTAACACTGAAGCTTTCTTT
CDR3aa: CASSQGGLNTEAFF

j_gene: TRBJ1-4
abundance: .
v_gene: TRBV18
d_gene: .
len: 17
CDR3nt: TGTGCCAGCTCACCGCGCGGCAGGGATCCAACTAATGAAAAACTGTTTTTT
CDR3aa: CASSPRGRDPTNEKLFF

j_gene: TRBJ2-1
abundance: .
v_gene: TRBV9
d_gene: TRBD1
len: 16
CDR3nt: TGTGCCAGCAGCCGGGACAGGGGCGGGTTGGGCAATGAGCAGTTCTTC
CDR3aa: CASSRDRGGLGNEQFF

j_gene: TRBJ2-3
abundance: .
v_gene: TRBV11-3
d_gene: .
len: 17
CDR3nt: TGTGCCAGCAGCTTATCAGTAGTGGGGGCCAGCACAGATACGCAGTATTTT
CDR3aa: CASSLSVVGASTDTQYF

j_gene: TRBJ2-7
abundance: .
v_gene: TRBV27
d_gene: .
len: 14
CDR3nt: TGTGCCAGCAACAGGGGGGGCGCGTCCTACGAGCAGTACTTC
CDR3aa: CASNRGGASYEQYF

j_gene: TRBJ2-1
abundance: once
v_gene: TRBV6-6
d_gene: .
len: 15
CDR3nt: TGTGCCAGCAGCCATCCCGGGACAATCTACAATGAGCAGTTCTTC
CDR3aa: CASSHPGTIYNEQFF

j_gene: TRBJ1-5
abundance: few
v_gene: TRBV11-3
d_gene: TRBD1
len: 16
CDR3nt: TGTGCCAGCATCCTTCGAGGAACAGGGGGAAGTCAGCCCCAGCATTTT
CDR3aa: CASILRGTGGSQPQHF

j_gene: TRBJ2-5
abundance: .
v_gene: TRBV27
d_gene: .
len: 12
CDR3nt: TGTGCCAGCAGTTTTTGGGGCGAGACCCAGTACTTC
CDR3aa: CASSFWGETQYF

j_gene: TRBJ2-1
abundance: .
v_gene: TRBV9
d_gene: TRBD2
len: 16
CDR3nt: TGTGCCAGCAGCGCCCGAAGCGGGAGGGCAGACAATGAGCAGTTCTTC
CDR3aa: CASSARSGRADNEQFF

j_gene: TRBJ2-5
abundance: .
v_gene: TRBV11-2
d_gene: TRBD2
len: 17
CDR3nt: TGTGCCAGCAGCCGAACCCCTAGCGGGAGGCTGGGGGAGACCCAGTACTTC
CDR3aa: CASSRTPSGRLGETQYF

j_gene: TRBJ1-1
abundance: .
v_gene: TRBV4-3
d_gene: TRBD1
len: 15
CDR3nt: TGCGCCAGCAGCCAAGGGCGCAGGGGGGACACTGAAGCTTTCTTT
CDR3aa: CASSQGRRGDTEAFF

j_gene: TRBJ1-5
abundance: .
v_gene: TRBV6-1
d_gene: .
len: 13
CDR3nt: TGTGCCAGCATGGGGGGACGCAATCAGCCCCAGCATTTT
CDR3aa: CASMGGRNQPQHF

j_gene: TRBJ1-1
abundance: few
v_gene: TRBV7-2
d_gene: .
len: 14
CDR3nt: TGTGCCAGCAGCGCCAGTCACAGGAACACTGAAGCTTTCTTT
CDR3aa: CASSASHRNTEAFF

j_gene: TRBJ1-1
abundance: .
v_gene: TRBV10-3
d_gene: .
len: 12
CDR3nt: TGTGCCATCAGTGGGGCCCCCACGGTTGCTTTCTTT
CDR3aa: CAISGAPTVAFF

j_gene: TRBJ2-7
abundance: few
v_gene: TRBV6-5
d_gene: .
len: 13
CDR3nt: TGTGCCAGCACTTGGCGGGAAGGTGGCGAGCAGTACTTC
CDR3aa: CASTWREGGEQYF

j_gene: TRBJ1-2
abundance: .
v_gene: TRBV10-3
d_gene: TRBD1
len: 15
CDR3nt: TGTGCCATCAGTGAGCTTTCGACAGGGATACATGGCTACACCTTC
CDR3aa: CAISELSTGIHGYTF

j_gene: TRBJ1-1
abundance: .
v_gene: TRBV7-6
d_gene: .
len: 15
CDR3nt: TGTGCCAGCAGCTTAGAAGCAGGGGTTACAACTGAAGCTTTCTTT
CDR3aa: CASSLEAGVTTEAFF

j_gene: TRBJ1-2
abundance: few
v_gene: TRBV25-1
d_gene: .
len: 14
CDR3nt: TGTGCCAGCAGTATGGGGCAGGCGTACTATGGCTACACCTTC
CDR3aa: CASSMGQAYYGYTF

j_gene: TRBJ1-1
abundance: .
v_gene: TRBV6-5
d_gene: .
len: 14
CDR3nt: TGTGCCAGCAGTTACTCGGCCGAAAACACTGAAGCTTTCTTT
CDR3aa: CASSYSAENTEAFF

j_gene: TRBJ1-2
abundance: .
v_gene: TRBV5-1
d_gene: .
len: 15
CDR3nt: TGCGCCAGCAGCTTGGAAATTTCGGGAACGGATGGCTACACCTTC
CDR3aa: CASSLEISGTDGYTF

j_gene: TRBJ2-5
abundance: .
v_gene: TRBV5-1
d_gene: TRBD2
len: 16
CDR3nt: TGCGCCAGCAGCTCGGGACTAGCATTGTACCAAGAGACCCAGTACTTC
CDR3aa: CASSSGLALYQETQYF